Following are 15 T cell receptor beta chains from one sample sequenced in a study of radiotherapy plus CTLA-4 blockade in lung cancer. Sequencing was performed with immunoSEQ multiplex PCR; in TCRdb, only in-frame clones are kept and a portion is missing. This table has about 80,000 clones, around nine tenths appearing once. The sample was peripheral blood, taken from a patient treated with radiotherapy plus ipilimumab. The origin of the receptors is a human donor with non-small cell lung cancer who had stable disease on radiotherapy plus ipilimumab.

The count of this clone is one. The chain employs TRBV29-1 and TRBJ1-1, with D hard to call. Germline assignment: CDR1 SQVTM and CDR2 ANQGSEA. V lost 4 bases and J 1 base, leaving 4 bases between the germline ends. CDR3 length: 11 amino acids. The CDR3 reads CSVGRNTEAFF. CDR3 nucleotide sequence: TGCAGCGTTGGGAGGAACACTGAAGCTTTCTTT.

This clone has just a few counts. The chain has TRBV5-1 and TRBJ1-4; D ambiguous. The V and J ends lost 0 bases and 2 bases respectively, with 11 bases between them. CDR1 is SGHRS and CDR2 is YFSETQ in the germline V gene. The CDR3 has 16 amino acids. The CDR3, as DNA: TGCGCCAGCAGCTTGGCCGGGAGGGCTACTAATGAAAAACTGTTTTTT. Translated, it gives CASSLAGRATNEKLFF.

J is TRBJ2-7 and V is TRBV6-5; TRBD1 matches 8 bases. The germline gives CDR1 MNHEY, CDR2 SVGAGI. CDR3 length: 14 amino acids. J gave up 6 bases and V 0 bases, and 4 bases lay outside the gene matches. The CDR3 here is CASSYSRTGFEQYF. CDR3 coding DNA: TGTGCCAGCAGTTACTCCAGGACAGGGTTCGAGCAGTACTTC.

Points on this clone: In the same sample, other DNA sequences code for this CDR3. The chain joins TRBV2 to TRBJ2-7, with D perhaps matching TRBD1 (6 bases). CDR1 SNHLY and CDR2 FYNNEI come from the germline V gene. The CDR3 is made up of 18 amino acids. The V end lost 1 base, the J end lost 0 bases, and 19 bases lay between the germline ends. The CDR3: CASSEGWGSGAVSYEQYF. CDR3 DNA: TGTGCCAGCAGTGAAGGATGGGGCTCAGGGGCCGTCTCCTACGAGCAGTACTTC.

The gene calls are TRBV4-1 and TRBJ1-4; 8 positions agree with TRBD1. V lost 0 bases, J lost 7 bases, and 10 bases stayed unmatched. Per the germline V gene, CDR1 is MGHRA and CDR2 is YSYEKL. The CDR3 sequence is 17 residues long. The CDR3 loop is CASSQEATGVGGEKLFF. The CDR3 DNA follows: TGCGCCAGCAGCCAAGAGGCGACAGGGGTGGGGGGTGAAAAACTGTTTTTT.

The chain has TRBV7-6 and TRBJ2-7; the D gene is possibly TRBD1 (6 bases). The CDR3 sequence is 13 residues long. V lost 4 bases and J lost 5, with 12 bases in between. Germline CDR1 and CDR2: SGHVS and FNYEAQ. CDR3: CASSSNRAHEQYF. The CDR3 nucleotides read TGTGCCAGCAGCTCGAACAGGGCCCACGAGCAGTACTTC.

The V call is TRBV5-1, the J call TRBJ2-3, with TRBD1 as a possible D gene (5 bases). Per germline, CDR1 SGHRS and CDR2 YFSETQ. V was clipped by 5 bases and J by 6 bases, with 10 bases between them. The CDR3 consists of 12 residues. The DNA of the CDR3 is TGCGCCAGCAGTTCGACAGTCGATACGCAGTATTTT. Translated: CASSSTVDTQYF.

V gene TRBV7-3 combines with J gene TRBJ1-2; D is uncertain. There are 13 residues in the CDR3. Trimming removed 2 bases from V and 6 bases from J, with 10 bases in between. Per germline, CDR1 SGHTA and CDR2 FQGTGA. For the CDR3, the DNA is TGTGCCAGCAGCTTAGTGGGCGGTGATGGCTACACCTTC. Residues: CASSLVGGDGYTF.

This clone was counted a single time. V usage is TRBV9 and J usage is TRBJ1-2; unclear D gene. The CDR3 consists of 12 residues. Germline-derived CDR1 and CDR2 are SGDLS and YYNGEE. V lost 0 bases to trimming and J lost 5 bases, with 5 bases between them. CDR3 sequence: CASSVGGYGYTF. The CDR3, as DNA: TGTGCCAGCAGCGTAGGAGGTTATGGCTACACCTTC.

This CDR3 reads CASGGGTGVDEQYF. The CDR3 DNA sequence: TGTGCCAGCGGTGGAGGGACAGGGGTCGACGAGCAGTACTTC. This chain joins TRBV5-8 and TRBJ2-7; 10 bases fit TRBD1. Germline V gene sequence: CDR1 SGHTS, CDR2 YDEGEE. The CDR3 contains 14 residues. V was pared by 7 bases and J by 5 bases, with 9 bases of the junction left unmatched. Supplemented by reference TRBV5-8 and TRBJ2-7, the full variable domain reads EAGVTQSPTHLIKTRGQQATLRCSPISGHTSVYWYQQALGLGLQFLLWYDEGEERNRGNFPPRFSGRQFPNYSSELNVNALELEDSALYLCASGGGTGVDEQYFGPGTRLTVT.

The rearrangement joins TRBV7-8 to TRBJ1-1, with 8 bases that match TRBD1. V was clipped by 3 bases and J by 0 bases; unmatched bases: 6. Looked up from germline, CDR1 is SGHVS and CDR2 is FQNEAQ. CDR3 length: 16 amino acids. For the CDR3, the DNA is TGTGCCAGCAGCTTTCCGGGACAGGCGATGAACACTGAAGCTTTCTTT. Residues: CASSFPGQAMNTEAFF.

This chain links TRBV5-4 with TRBJ2-3; D call uncertain. The CDR3 has 13 amino acids. Trimming pared 3 bases from V and 1 base from J, leaving 6 bases between. In germline, CDR1 is SGHNT, CDR2 YYREEE (reference sequence). The CDR3 sequence is CASSSTGTDTQYF. CDR3 DNA: TGTGCCAGCAGCTCCACTGGCACAGATACGCAGTATTTT.

The rearrangement links TRBV5-4 to TRBJ2-3, with D uncertain. CDR3 length equals 15 residues. Trimming cost V 1 base and J 4 bases, with 13 bases left between them. The germline V gene encodes CDR1 SGHNT and CDR2 YYREEE (reference sequence). Here the CDR3 reads CASSLFLASADTQYF. For the CDR3, the DNA is TGTGCCAGCAGCTTGTTCCTCGCGAGCGCAGATACGCAGTATTTT.

The V and J genes are TRBV6-5 and TRBJ2-5, with a tentative D call TRBD2 (5 bases). The J call may be incorrect, as the DNA end agrees better with TRBJ2-7. This CDR3 contains 14 residues. Per the germline V gene, CDR1 is MNHEY and CDR2 is SVGAGI. CDR3 protein: CASSYSGSTYEQYF. The CDR3 bases are TGTGCCAGCAGTTACTCGGGGAGCACCTACGAGCAGTACTTC.

The CDR3 bases are TGTGCCTGGAGAAGCCTGGACAAGAACTATGGCTACACCTTC. It yields the protein CAWRSLDKNYGYTF. The chain links TRBV30 to TRBJ1-2; D may be TRBD1 (5 bases). The germline gives CDR1 GTSNPN, CDR2 SVGIG (reference sequence). Trimming left V 3 bases short and J 2 bases short, with 13 bases between. This CDR3 has 14 residues.